This TCR beta chain was sequenced during a study of cytomegalovirus exposure and HLA in healthy donors. Study information: There were fewer than 130 million unique TCR beta sequences, drawn from around 180 million T cells, in an earlier analysis. Overall study findings and caveats: Cytomegalovirus association was assigned to approximately 180 TCR beta chains. Sequencing had likely introduced a cluster of highly shared sequence variants as an artifact.

The study ran its PCR with 60 Vbeta and 13 Jbeta primers. Only in-frame clones appear in the TCRdb table, and some are missing; sequencing was by immunoSEQ multiplex PCR. The top ten clones hold 1.5% to 2% of a sample with some 130,000 clones, 75% to 85% of them seen once. As to this clone: Antigen: not known.

The CDR3 runs to 13 residues. Germline V gives CDR1 GTSNPN, CDR2 SVGIG (reference sequence). V was trimmed by 0 bases and J by 3 bases, leaving 5 bases between them. Although they were nominally healthy when sampled, donors likely had unrecorded immune exposures. The sequencing input was PBMCs. The sequence was obtained from a man younger than 30 in good health and CMV-seronegative. This chain links TRBV30 with TRBJ2-2; possible D gene TRBD2, 5 bases. The CDR3 bases are TGTGCCTGGAGTGTAGCGGACACCGGGGAGCTGTTTTTT. The encoded protein is CAWSVADTGELFF.